Here is one TCR beta chain with its context. Noted treatment: around 19 received Ad26.COV2.S at low or high dose, single or two shots; roughly 5 received placebo; per-sample allocation not given. All samples were drawn on day 63, counting from the first vaccine or placebo injection. In germline, CDR1 is MDHEN, CDR2 SYDVKM. This CDR3 spans 13 amino acids. Between the trimmed V and J ends, which lost 6 bases and 1 base, there was a span of 7 bases. This table comes from immunoSEQ multiplex PCR, and its TCRdb copy is limited to in-frame clones, with some not included. The repertoire includes approximately 480,000 clones, about 83% of them detected once, and about 13% sits in the top ten. This specimen belongs to a study of Ad26.COV2.S vaccination and SARS-CoV-2 variants. At the level of the study: This donor came from the COV1001 trial of Ad26.COV2.S.

The chain joins TRBV28 to TRBJ1-5, with unresolved D. The sequence was collected from a person aged 18-65 years who received the Ad26.COV2.S COVID-19 vaccine or a placebo. The sequences come from peripheral blood, collected in a trial of Ad26.COV2.S vaccine versus placebo. CDR3 DNA: TGTGCCAGCAGGAAAGGGAGCAATCAGCCCCAGCATTTT. It translates to CASRKGSNQPQHF.